A single sample gave rise to the 19 T cell receptor beta chains below, sequenced in a study of T cell changes during pregnancy in multiple sclerosis. Sequenced by immunoSEQ multiplex PCR; TCRdb stores in-frame clones only, minus some. The sample holds about 77,000 clones, 75% to 90% seen once. The specimen comprised peripheral blood, sampled before pregnancy. The receptors were sampled from a female donor with multiple sclerosis, enrolled in a pregnancy study.

The J gene is TRBJ2-7, the V gene TRBV6-5; the match to TRBD1 covers 7 bases. V shed 6 bases and J 3 bases; nucleotides not matched to a gene: 2. The CDR3 loop spans 12 amino acids. The V gene's germline CDR1 is MNHEY and CDR2 SVGAGI. The DNA for the CDR3 is TGTGCCAGCAGCTGGGACAGCTACGAGCAGTACTTC. It codes for CASSWDSYEQYF.

This clone was recorded only once. V and J are TRBV7-9 and TRBJ1-3, with D possibly TRBD1 on 6 matching bases. Germline loops: CDR1 SEHNR, CDR2 FQNEAQ (reference sequence). Trimming left V 5 bases short and J 0 bases short, with 11 bases between. The CDR3 has 15 amino acids. The CDR3 DNA is TGTGCCAGCAGCGCTACAGGGTACTCTGGAAACACCATATATTTT. Amino acid sequence: CASSATGYSGNTIYF. Full variable domain (remainder filled in from reference TRBV7-9 and TRBJ1-3): DTGVSQNPRHKITKRGQNVTFRCDPISEHNRLYWYRQTLGQGPEFLTYFQNEAQLEKSRLLSDRFSAERPKGSFSTLEIQRTEQGDSAMYLCASSATGYSGNTIYFGEGSWLTVV.

V is TRBV21-1 and J is TRBJ1-2. TRBV21-1 is labeled a pseudogene. The CDR3 is made up of 14 amino acids. The CDR3 DNA is TGTGCCGCAAGCCTTCCGGTGGGACTCCGGGGCTACACCTTC. This encodes CAASLPVGLRGYTF.

The rearrangement joins TRBV28 to TRBJ1-5; no firm D call. V lost 7 bases and J lost 6, with 13 bases in between. Per germline, CDR1 MDHEN and CDR2 SYDVKM. The CDR3 has 13 residues. CDR3 bases: TGTGCCAGCATTCTCCACTCGGGTCAGCCCCAGCATTTT. As protein: CASILHSGQPQHF.

V is TRBV6-1 and J is TRBJ1-2; maybe TRBD1 (6 bases). V dropped 0 bases and J dropped 8 bases, with 10 bases sitting between them. Germline V CDR1 and CDR2: MNHNS, SASEGT. The CDR3 length is 13 residues. The CDR3 loop reads CASSEASGTGYTF. The CDR3 nucleotides read TGTGCCAGCAGTGAAGCTTCAGGGACAGGCTACACCTTC.

J is TRBJ1-4 and V is TRBV2; no definite D call. The V gene lost 6 bases and the J gene lost 8 bases, with 13 bases spanning the gap. Germline CDR1 and CDR2: SNHLY and FYNNEI. The CDR3 runs to 13 residues. CDR3 DNA: TGTGCCAGCAGCCGCTGGAACAGCGAAAAACTGTTTTTT. Residues: CASSRWNSEKLFF.

With regard to this clone: The same CDR3 also results from other DNA sequences found in this sample. V usage is TRBV9 and J usage is TRBJ1-2, with a tentative D call TRBD1 (6 bases). The CDR3 spans 12 residues. The V and J ends lost 3 bases and 7 bases respectively, with 10 bases between them. Germline CDR1 SGDLS, CDR2 YYNGEE. The CDR3 here is CASSATGVGYTF. CDR3 nucleotides: TGTGCCAGCAGCGCGACAGGTGTTGGCTACACCTTC.

The rearrangement joins TRBV11-3 to TRBJ2-1; no clear D gene. The V gene's germline CDR1 is SGHNT and CDR2 YENEEA. The CDR3 loop spans 12 amino acids. The germline V and J ends were trimmed by 2 bases and 8 bases, with 7 bases remaining between them. The CDR3 DNA sequence: TGTGCCAGCAGCTTACAGGAACATGAGCAGTTCTTC. Its translation is CASSLQEHEQFF.

The V gene is TRBV5-4, the J gene TRBJ2-1, with a tentative D call TRBD2 (5 bases). This CDR3 comprises 12 residues. Trimming stripped 3 bases from V and 4 bases from J, with 5 bases between. CDR1 SGHNT and CDR2 YYREEE come from the germline V gene (reference sequence). The CDR3 nucleotides are TGTGCCAGCAGCTGGGAGTACAATGAGCAGTTCTTC. It codes for CASSWEYNEQFF.

This clone was seen more than once but under ten times. The V gene is TRBV6-5, the J gene TRBJ2-7, with D maybe TRBD1 (7 bases). Between the trimmed V and J ends, which lost 6 bases and 4 bases, there was a span of 16 bases. Germline CDR1 and CDR2: MNHEY and SVGAGI. The CDR3 runs to 14 residues. The chain's CDR3 is CASSLNPGGYEQYF. The CDR3 nucleotides read TGTGCCAGCAGCCTAAACCCAGGGGGGTACGAGCAGTACTTC.

Comment on this clone: The same CDR3 is also encoded by other DNA sequences in this sample. This rearrangement joins TRBV5-6 to TRBJ1-2; no firm D call. This CDR3 is 14 amino acids long. Germline-derived CDR1 and CDR2 are SGHDT and YYEEEE. The germline V and J ends were trimmed by 4 bases and 4 bases, with 14 bases remaining between them. CDR3 loop: CASSPLLVAYGYTF. Written as DNA, the CDR3 is TGTGCCAGCAGCCCACTACTAGTAGCCTATGGCTACACCTTC.

The V gene is TRBV29-1, the J gene TRBJ2-3; TRBD1 agrees at 9 bases. CDR3 length equals 13 residues. Germline values: CDR1 SQVTM, CDR2 ANQGSEA. Trimming took 6 bases from V and 6 from J; bases not matched to a gene: 7. The CDR3 DNA reads as TGCAGCGTCAAGACAGGGGGTATGGATACGCAGTATTTT. It codes for CSVKTGGMDTQYF.

V usage is TRBV7-2 and J usage is TRBJ2-1, with TRBD1 identical over 7 bases. The CDR3 extends over 14 amino acids. Per germline, CDR1 SGHTA and CDR2 FQGNSA. With V trimmed by 2 bases and J by 4 bases, 2 bases remained unmatched. The CDR3, as DNA: TGTGCCAGCAGCTTACCGACAGGGTACAATGAGCAGTTCTTC. Amino acids: CASSLPTGYNEQFF.

The gene calls are TRBV5-1 and TRBJ2-3; TRBD2 matches 14 bases. The germline gives CDR1 SGHRS, CDR2 YFSETQ. The CDR3 extends over 15 amino acids. V shed 4 bases, J shed 5 bases, and the junction held 3 bases outside the gene matches. The CDR3 coding sequence is TGCGCCAGCAGCCGCGGGACTAGCGGGGGAGATACGCAGTATTTT. This gives the protein CASSRGTSGGDTQYF.

The J gene is TRBJ1-2, the V gene TRBV11-2; possibly TRBD1 for D (5 bases). Germline CDR1 reads SGHAT; CDR2 reads FQNNGV. The CDR3 runs to 13 residues. Between the trimmed V and J ends, which lost 5 bases and 6 bases, there was a span of 13 bases. CDR3: CASSIEGTHGYTF. CDR3 sequence (DNA): TGTGCCAGCAGCATCGAGGGGACTCATGGCTACACCTTC.

This chain connects TRBV18 to TRBJ2-7; D ambiguous. Looked up from germline, CDR1 is KGHSH and CDR2 is LQKENI. Between the trimmed V and J ends, which lost 2 bases and 7 bases, there was a span of 12 bases. This CDR3 is built from 13 residues. The CDR3, as DNA: TGTGCCAGCTCACCAGATTTCGGGTTGGAGCAGTACTTC. Translated, it gives CASSPDFGLEQYF.

This chain connects TRBV10-1 to TRBJ1-4; a possible D gene is TRBD1 (5 bases). The V and J ends lost 3 bases and 10 bases respectively, with 12 bases between them. The CDR3 sequence is 13 residues long. Germline V gene data show CDR1 as WNHNN and CDR2 as SYGVQD (reference sequence). CDR3 protein: CASSELSGGKLFF. CDR3 bases: TGCGCCAGCAGTGAATTGTCCGGGGGAAAACTGTTTTTT.

The DNA for the CDR3 is TGTGCCAGCAGCTCCGCCCCACAGGGGCCGAATGGCTACACCTTC. As protein: CASSSAPQGPNGYTF. The rearrangement uses TRBV5-6 and TRBJ1-2; 7 bases align to TRBD1. V trimming: 3 bases; J trimming: 6 bases; junction bases outside the gene matches: 11. The germline V gene has CDR1 SGHDT and CDR2 YYEEEE. The CDR3 runs to 15 residues. Complete variable domain (other parts from reference TRBV5-6 and TRBJ1-2): DAGVTQSPTHLIKTRGQQVTLRCSPKSGHDTVSWYQQALGQGPQFIFQYYEEEERQRGNFPDRFSGHQFPNYSSELNVNALLLGDSALYLCASSSAPQGPNGYTFGSGTRLTVV.

This clone was seen once. The CDR3 bases are TGTGCCAGCAGCTTGGACAGCCCGTACCACTCTGGAAACACCATATATTTT. Translated, it gives CASSLDSPYHSGNTIYF. The chain links TRBV5-4 to TRBJ1-3; no firm D call. The V gene's germline CDR1 is SGHNT and CDR2 YYREEE (reference sequence). Deletions cut 0 bases from V and 0 bases from J, with 13 bases between. This CDR3 spans 17 amino acids.